Below, 4 T cell receptor beta chains from the same sample are listed, as sequenced in a study of blood T cell repertoires in COVID-19. TCRdb keeps only in-frame clones here, not all; method: immunoSEQ multiplex PCR. This sample has approximately 260,000 clones, with around 82% found just once. Sample: peripheral blood. The receptors here all came from a woman of 80 years or more with active or convalescent COVID-19.

The chain couples TRBV20-1 to TRBJ1-6, with D perhaps matching TRBD1 (6 bases). CDR3 length: 13 residues. Germline lookup yields CDR1 DFQATT and CDR2 SNEGSKA (reference sequence). V dropped 3 bases and J dropped 9 bases, with 12 bases sitting between them. DNA for the CDR3: TGCAGTGCTAGTTCCAGGGGAAGTTCACCCCTCCACTTT. It encodes CSASSRGSSPLHF.

This chain connects TRBV5-1 to TRBJ2-3, with 7 bases that match TRBD1. The CDR3 has 15 amino acids. Germline CDR1 and CDR2: SGHRS and YFSETQ. Trimming cost V 1 base and J 7 bases; bases outside gene matches: 9. The CDR3 DNA sequence: TGCGCCAGCAGCTTGACTGGACAGGCCCCCCATACGCAGTATTTT. Translated, it gives CASSLTGQAPHTQYF.

The chain is built from TRBV19 and TRBJ2-7, with D uncertain. Trimming left V 6 bases short and J 2 bases short, with 17 bases between. This CDR3 has 15 residues. Germline V gives CDR1 LNHDA, CDR2 SQIVND (reference sequence). The CDR3 nucleotides read TGTGCCAGTAGCCCCGCCCTCCTAAAAACCTACGAGCAGTACTTC. Protein: CASSPALLKTYEQYF.

This clone was observed once. The gene calls are TRBV20-1 and TRBJ1-5; 10 positions match TRBD1. In germline, CDR1 is DFQATT, CDR2 SNEGSKA (reference sequence). CDR3 length: 16 residues. Unmatched junction bases numbered 8, after V lost 3 bases and J lost 3 bases. The CDR3 here is CSASDRTGGNNQPQHF. CDR3 in DNA: TGCAGTGCTAGTGACCGGACAGGGGGTAACAATCAGCCCCAGCATTTT.